This T cell receptor beta chain was recorded in a study of regulatory T cells in long-lasting Graves disease. Indicated time point: newly diagnosed GD, antithyroid drugs for less than 3 months. Construction of the TCR library relied on RNA isolated from PBMCs. Arm-PCR with iRepertoire HTBI primers amplified the CDR3 regions for these TCR beta libraries. TCRdb called the multiplex PCR reads again in MiXCR, with one record for every CDR3 protein. The table has under 800,000 distinct CDR3 sequences, 15% to 20% seen once. Germline V gene sequence: CDR1 LNHDA, CDR2 SQIVND (reference sequence). Trimming took 1 base from V and 4 from J, leaving 11 bases between them. The CDR3 runs to 15 residues. The sample was also linked to a second study, of T cells in Graves' hyperthyroidism and ophthalmopathy. That study reports: Participants, patients aged 18 to 65, had newly diagnosed hyperthyroidism with a duration under 2 months. Patients showing uncontrolled infection, other autoimmune disease, pregnancy or lactation were ineligible. Diagnoses were established using clinical symptoms, serum thyroxine and TRAb, thyroid ultrasound and orbital computed tomography. Expanded thyroid clonotypes (above 0.001) were mostly also found in blood.

The V and J genes are TRBV19 and TRBJ1-5; weak D call: TRBD1 (6 bases). The clonotype was recovered from a woman aged 25 to 45 with Graves disease. Sequenced here: peripheral blood mononuclear cells (PBMCs), sampled at new diagnosis, from a patient treated with antithyroid drugs. CDR3 protein: CASSIVRGSNQPQHF. CDR3 in DNA: TGTGCCAGTAGTATAGTCAGGGGTTCGAATCAGCCCCAGCATTTT.